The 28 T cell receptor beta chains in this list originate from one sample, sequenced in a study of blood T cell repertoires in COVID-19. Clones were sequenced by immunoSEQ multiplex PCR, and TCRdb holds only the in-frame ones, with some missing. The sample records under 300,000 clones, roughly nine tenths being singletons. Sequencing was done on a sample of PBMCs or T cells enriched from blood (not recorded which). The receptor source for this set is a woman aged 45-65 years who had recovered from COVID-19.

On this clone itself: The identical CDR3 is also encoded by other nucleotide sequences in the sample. This CDR3 is CASSQGLAGYNEQFF. CDR3 sequence (DNA): TGCGCCAGCAGCCAAGGACTAGCGGGATACAATGAGCAGTTCTTC. The V and J genes are TRBV4-3 and TRBJ2-1, with 11 bases matching TRBD2. The CDR3 is 15 amino acids. Trimming cost V 1 base and J 4 bases; bases outside gene matches: 0. Germline V gives CDR1 LGHNA, CDR2 YSLEER.

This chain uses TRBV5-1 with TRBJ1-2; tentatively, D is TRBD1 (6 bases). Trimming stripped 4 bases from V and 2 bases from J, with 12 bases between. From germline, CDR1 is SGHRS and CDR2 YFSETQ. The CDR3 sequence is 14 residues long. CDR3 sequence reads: CASSLGTTNYGYTF. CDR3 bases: TGCGCCAGCAGCCTCGGGACAACCAACTATGGCTACACCTTC.

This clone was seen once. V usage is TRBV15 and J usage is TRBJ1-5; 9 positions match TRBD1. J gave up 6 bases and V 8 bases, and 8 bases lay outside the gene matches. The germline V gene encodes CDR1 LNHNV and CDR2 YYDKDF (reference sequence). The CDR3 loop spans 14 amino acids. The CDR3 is CATAQGAEGQPQHF. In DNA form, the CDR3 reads TGTGCCACCGCACAGGGGGCAGAAGGTCAGCCCCAGCATTTT.

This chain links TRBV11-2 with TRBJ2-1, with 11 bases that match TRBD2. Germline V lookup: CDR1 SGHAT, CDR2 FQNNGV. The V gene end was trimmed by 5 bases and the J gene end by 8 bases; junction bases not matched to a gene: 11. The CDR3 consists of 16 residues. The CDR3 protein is CASSGKTSGKTDEQFF. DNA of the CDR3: TGTGCCAGCAGCGGTAAGACTAGCGGGAAGACTGATGAGCAGTTCTTC. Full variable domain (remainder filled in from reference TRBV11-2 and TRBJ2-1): EAGVAQSPRYKIIEKRQSVAFWCNPISGHATLYWYQQILGQGPKLLIQFQNNGVVDDSQLPKDRFSAERLKGVDSTLKIQPAKLEDSAVYLCASSGKTSGKTDEQFFGPGTRLTVL.

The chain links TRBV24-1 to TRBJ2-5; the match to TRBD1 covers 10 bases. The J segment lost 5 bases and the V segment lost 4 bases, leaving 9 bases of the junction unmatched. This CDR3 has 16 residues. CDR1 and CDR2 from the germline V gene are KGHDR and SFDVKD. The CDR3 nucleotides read TGTGCCACCAGTGAAACCGACAGGGGGCTCATGGAGACCCAGTACTTC. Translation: CATSETDRGLMETQYF.

The CDR3 protein is CASSPTLNTEAFF. The DNA of the CDR3 is TGTGCCAGCTCACCGACATTGAACACTGAAGCTTTCTTT. This chain joins TRBV18 and TRBJ1-1; D is unresolved. Germline CDR1 reads KGHSH; CDR2 reads LQKENI. Trimming took 3 bases from V and 0 from J, leaving 5 bases between them. The CDR3 extends over 13 amino acids.

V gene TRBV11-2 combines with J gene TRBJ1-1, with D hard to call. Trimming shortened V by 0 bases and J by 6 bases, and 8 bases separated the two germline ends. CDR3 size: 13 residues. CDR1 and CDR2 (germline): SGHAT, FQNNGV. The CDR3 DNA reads TGTGCCAGCAGCTTAGATCGCGGGGCTGAAGCTTTCTTT. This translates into CASSLDRGAEAFF.

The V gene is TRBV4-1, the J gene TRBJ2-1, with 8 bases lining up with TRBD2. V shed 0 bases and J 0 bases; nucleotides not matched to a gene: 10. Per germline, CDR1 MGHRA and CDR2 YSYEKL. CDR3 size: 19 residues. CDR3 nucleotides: TGCGCCAGCAGCCAAGATAGAGGGGGTAGCGGGGCCTCCTACAATGAGCAGTTCTTC. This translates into CASSQDRGGSGASYNEQFF.

DNA for the CDR3: TGTGCCAGCAGCTTAGGGCAGGGGGCGCGTGGGGGCTACACCTTC. Translation: CASSLGQGARGGYTF. The V call is TRBV7-2, the J call TRBJ1-2, with 8 bases matching TRBD1. V shed 1 base, J shed 8 bases, and the junction held 9 bases outside the gene matches. The CDR3 has 15 residues. Germline CDR1 and CDR2: SGHTA and FQGNSA.

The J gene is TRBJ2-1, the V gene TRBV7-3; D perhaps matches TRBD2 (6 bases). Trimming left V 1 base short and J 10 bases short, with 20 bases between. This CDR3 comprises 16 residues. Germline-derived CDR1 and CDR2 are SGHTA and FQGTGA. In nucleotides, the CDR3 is TGTGCCAGCAGCTTAATGGGGGGAAATACCCTCGGAGAGCAGTTCTTC. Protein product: CASSLMGGNTLGEQFF.

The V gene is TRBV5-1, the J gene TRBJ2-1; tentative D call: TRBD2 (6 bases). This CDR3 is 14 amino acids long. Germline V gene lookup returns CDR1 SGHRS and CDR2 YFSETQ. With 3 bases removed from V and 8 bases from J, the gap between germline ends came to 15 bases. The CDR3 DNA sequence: TGCGCCAGCAGCTCGCAGGGAGGTTTCGATGAGCAGTTCTTC. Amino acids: CASSSQGGFDEQFF. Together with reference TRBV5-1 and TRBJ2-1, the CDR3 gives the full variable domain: KAGVTQTPRYLIKTRGQQVTLSCSPISGHRSVSWYQQTPGQGLQFLFEYFSETQRNKGNFPGRFSGRQFSNSRSEMNVSTLELGDSALYLCASSSQGGFDEQFFGPGTRLTVL.

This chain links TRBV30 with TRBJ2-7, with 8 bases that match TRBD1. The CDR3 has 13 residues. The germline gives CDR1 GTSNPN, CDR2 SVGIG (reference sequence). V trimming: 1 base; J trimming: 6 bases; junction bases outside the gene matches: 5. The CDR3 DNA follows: TGTGCCTGGAGTGCACAGGGGGGAGGCGAGCAGTACTTC. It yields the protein CAWSAQGGGEQYF.

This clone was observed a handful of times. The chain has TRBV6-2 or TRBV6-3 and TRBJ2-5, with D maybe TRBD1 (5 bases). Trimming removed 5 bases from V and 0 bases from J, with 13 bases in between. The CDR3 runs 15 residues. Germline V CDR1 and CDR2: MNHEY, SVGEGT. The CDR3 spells CASSPALGDQETQYF. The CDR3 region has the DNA TGTGCCAGCAGTCCCGCTTTAGGGGACCAAGAGACCCAGTACTTC.

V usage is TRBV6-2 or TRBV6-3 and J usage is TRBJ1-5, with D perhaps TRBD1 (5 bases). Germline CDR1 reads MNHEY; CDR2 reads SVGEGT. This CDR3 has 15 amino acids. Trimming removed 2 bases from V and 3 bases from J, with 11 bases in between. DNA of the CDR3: TGTGCCAGCAGTTACACCGGGACTGTCAATCAGCCCCAGCATTTT. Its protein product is CASSYTGTVNQPQHF.

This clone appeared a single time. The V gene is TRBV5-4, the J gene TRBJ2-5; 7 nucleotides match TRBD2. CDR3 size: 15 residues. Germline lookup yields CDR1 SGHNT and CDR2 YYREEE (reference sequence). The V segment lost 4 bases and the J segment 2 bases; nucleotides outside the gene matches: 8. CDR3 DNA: TGTGCCAGCAGCCCGGCGGGTAGCGGGCAAGAGACCCAGTACTTC. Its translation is CASSPAGSGQETQYF. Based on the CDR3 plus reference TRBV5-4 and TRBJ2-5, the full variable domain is ETGVTQSPTHLIKTRGQQVTLRCSSQSGHNTVSWYQQALGQGPQFIFQYYREEENGRGNFPPRFSGLQFPNYSSELNVNALELDDSALYLCASSPAGSGQETQYFGPGTRLLVL.

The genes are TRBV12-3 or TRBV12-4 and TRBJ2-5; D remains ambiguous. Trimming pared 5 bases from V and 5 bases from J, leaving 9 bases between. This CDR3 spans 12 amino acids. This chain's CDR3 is CASSSIRETQYF. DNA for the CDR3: TGTGCCAGCAGTAGCATCCGGGAGACCCAGTACTTC.

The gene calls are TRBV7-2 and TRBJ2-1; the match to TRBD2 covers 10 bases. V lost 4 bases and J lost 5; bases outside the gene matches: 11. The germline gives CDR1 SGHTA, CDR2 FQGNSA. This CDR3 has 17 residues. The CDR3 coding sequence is TGTGCCAGCAGCTCGAGACTAGCGGGCAGGTCAGACAATGAGCAGTTCTTC. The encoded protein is CASSSRLAGRSDNEQFF.

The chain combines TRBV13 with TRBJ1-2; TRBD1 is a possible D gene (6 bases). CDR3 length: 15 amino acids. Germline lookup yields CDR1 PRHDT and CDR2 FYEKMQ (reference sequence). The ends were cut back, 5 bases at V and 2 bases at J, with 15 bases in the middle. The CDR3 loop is CASSKGHPLNYGYTF. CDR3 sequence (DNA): TGTGCCAGCAGCAAGGGACACCCACTCAACTATGGCTACACCTTC.

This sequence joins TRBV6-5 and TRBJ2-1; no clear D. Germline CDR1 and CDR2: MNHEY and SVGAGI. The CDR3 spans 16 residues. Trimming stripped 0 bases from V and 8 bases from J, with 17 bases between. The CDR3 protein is CASSYSTVAMYYEQFF. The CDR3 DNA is TGTGCCAGCAGTTACTCCACCGTCGCGATGTATTATGAGCAGTTCTTC.

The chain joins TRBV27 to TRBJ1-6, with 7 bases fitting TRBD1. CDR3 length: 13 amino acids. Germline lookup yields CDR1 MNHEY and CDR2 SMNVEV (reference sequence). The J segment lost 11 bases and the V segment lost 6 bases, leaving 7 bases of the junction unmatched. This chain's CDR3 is CASSGTAFTPLHF. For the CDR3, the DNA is TGTGCCAGCAGCGGGACAGCCTTCACACCCCTCCACTTT.

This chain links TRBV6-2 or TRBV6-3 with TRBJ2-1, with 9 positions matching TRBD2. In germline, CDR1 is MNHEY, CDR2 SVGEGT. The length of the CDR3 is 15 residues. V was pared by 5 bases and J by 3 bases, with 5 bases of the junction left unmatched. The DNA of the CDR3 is TGTGCCAGCAGTAATAGCGGGAGAGTCTACAATGAGCAGTTCTTC. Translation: CASSNSGRVYNEQFF.

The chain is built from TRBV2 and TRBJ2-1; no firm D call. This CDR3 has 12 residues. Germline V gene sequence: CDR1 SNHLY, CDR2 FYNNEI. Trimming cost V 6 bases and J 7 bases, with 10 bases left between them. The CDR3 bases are TGTGCCAGCAGGGGCGACGGTAATGAGCAGTTCTTC. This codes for CASRGDGNEQFF.

CDR3 bases: TGTGCCAGCAGAGCTACAGCAATCACTGAAGCTTTCTTT. Residues: CASRATAITEAFF. The chain links TRBV6-5 to TRBJ1-1; D gene ambiguous. This CDR3 contains 13 residues. V was clipped by 6 bases and J by 4 bases, with 12 bases between them. Per germline, CDR1 MNHEY and CDR2 SVGAGI.

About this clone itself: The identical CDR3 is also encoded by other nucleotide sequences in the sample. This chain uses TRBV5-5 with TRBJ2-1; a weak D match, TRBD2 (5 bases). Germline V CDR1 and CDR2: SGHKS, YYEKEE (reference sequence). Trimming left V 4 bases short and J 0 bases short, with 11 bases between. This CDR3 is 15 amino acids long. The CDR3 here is CASSPLTSSYNEQFF. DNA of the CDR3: TGTGCCAGCAGCCCCCTAACTAGCTCCTACAATGAGCAGTTCTTC. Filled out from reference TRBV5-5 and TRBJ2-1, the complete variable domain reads DAGVTQSPTHLIKTRGQQVTLRCSPISGHKSVSWYQQVLGQGPQFIFQYYEKEERGRGNFPDRFSARQFPNYSSELNVNALLLGDSALYLCASSPLTSSYNEQFFGPGTRLTVL.

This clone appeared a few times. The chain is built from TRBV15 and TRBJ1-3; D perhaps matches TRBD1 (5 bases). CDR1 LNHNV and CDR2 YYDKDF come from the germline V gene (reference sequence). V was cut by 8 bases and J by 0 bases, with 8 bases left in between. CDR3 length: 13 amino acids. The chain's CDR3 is CATQGYSGNTIYF. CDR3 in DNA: TGTGCCACCCAGGGCTACTCTGGAAACACCATATATTTT.

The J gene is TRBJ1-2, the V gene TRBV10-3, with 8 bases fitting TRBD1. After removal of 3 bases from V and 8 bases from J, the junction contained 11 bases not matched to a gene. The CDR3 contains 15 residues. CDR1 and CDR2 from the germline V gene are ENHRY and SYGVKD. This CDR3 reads CAISETTGVTMGYTF. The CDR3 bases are TGTGCCATCAGTGAAACGACAGGGGTGACTATGGGCTACACCTTC.

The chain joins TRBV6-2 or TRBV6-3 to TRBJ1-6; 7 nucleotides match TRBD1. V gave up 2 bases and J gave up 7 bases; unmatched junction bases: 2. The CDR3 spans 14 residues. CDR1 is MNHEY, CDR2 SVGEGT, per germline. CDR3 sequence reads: CASSYRGRNSPLHF. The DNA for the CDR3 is TGTGCCAGCAGTTACAGGGGGCGGAATTCACCCCTCCACTTT.

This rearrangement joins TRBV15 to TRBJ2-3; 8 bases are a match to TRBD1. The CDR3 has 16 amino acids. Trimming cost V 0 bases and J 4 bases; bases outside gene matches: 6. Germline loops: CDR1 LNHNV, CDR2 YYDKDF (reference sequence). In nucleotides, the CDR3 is TGTGCCACCAGCAGAGATCGGCAGGGGGCGGCAGATACGCAGTATTTT. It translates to CATSRDRQGAADTQYF.